A selection of T cell receptor beta chains follows, all from one sample in a study of OX40 agonist ivuxolimab in advanced cancers. TCRdb's table, derived via immunoSEQ multiplex PCR, lists solely in-frame clones and lacks some. The sample consists of tens of thousands of clones, about 88% of them appearing once. Sequenced material: CD4+ or CD8+ T cells sorted from blood, taken in a trial of the OX40 agonist ivuxolimab. Receptors originate from an adult with an advanced solid tumor such as melanoma, head and neck, liver or kidney cancer. The CDR3 runs from the conserved cysteine through the conserved F or W. The D gene is left open where the match is weak. Clone size is given for some rows only: seen once, a few or many times, or a class if the clone is expanded.

V gene	D gene	clone size	J gene	CDR3 protein	CDR3 DNA
TRBV28	TRBD2	few	TRBJ2-7	CASTRGVAYEQYF	TGTGCCAGCACGCGGGGGGTTGCGTACGAGCAGTACTTC
TRBV11-2	TRBD1	-	TRBJ2-1	CASRPLRDRLHNEQFF	TGTGCCAGCAGACCACTCCGGGACAGGCTTCATAATGAGCAGTTCTTC
TRBV19	-	few	TRBJ2-5	CASSPPENEAETQYF	TGTGCCAGTAGTCCGCCGGAGAACGAGGCGGAGACCCAGTACTTC
TRBV2	-	-	TRBJ2-3	CASRQLGSTDTQYF	TGTGCCAGCAGACAGTTGGGTAGCACAGATACGCAGTATTTT
TRBV14	-	-	TRBJ2-5	CASSQQVFETQYF	TGTGCCAGCAGCCAACAGGTCTTTGAGACCCAGTACTTC
TRBV7-3	TRBD1	-	TRBJ2-5	CASSLTGGEETQYF	TGTGCCAGCAGCTTAACAGGGGGCGAGGAGACCCAGTACTTC
TRBV29-1	-	-	TRBJ2-2	CSAEVGNTGELFF	TGCAGCGCCGAAGTAGGGAACACCGGGGAGCTGTTTTTT
TRBV27	-	-	TRBJ2-1	CASSAGYDEQFF	TGTGCCAGCAGTGCAGGGTACGATGAGCAGTTCTTC
TRBV2	TRBD1	once	TRBJ1-1	CASSGAGGETEAFF	TGTGCCAGCAGTGGCGCAGGGGGAGAGACTGAAGCTTTCTTT
TRBV2	TRBD2	-	TRBJ2-5	CASSGGIQETQYF	TGTGCCAGCTCGGGGGGTATTCAAGAGACCCAGTACTTC
TRBV28	-	-	TRBJ2-7	CASSHTYEQYF	TGTGCCAGCAGTCACACCTACGAGCAGTACTTC
TRBV7-2	TRBD1	-	TRBJ1-2	CASSERQGLGYGYTF	TGTGCCAGCAGCGAAAGACAGGGTCTGGGCTATGGCTACACCTTC
TRBV7-9	TRBD1	-	TRBJ2-1	CASSPDRGSYNEQFF	TGTGCCAGCAGCCCGGACAGGGGGTCCTACAATGAGCAGTTCTTC
TRBV5-1	-	once	TRBJ1-2	CASSPTPSGDYGYTF	TGCGCCAGCAGCCCAACCCCCAGTGGGGACTATGGCTACACCTTC
TRBV6-5	TRBD2	-	TRBJ2-1	CASSYFGGSENEQFF	TGTGCCAGCAGTTACTTCGGCGGGAGTGAGAATGAGCAGTTCTTC
TRBV11-2	-	-	TRBJ2-1	CASSQIGAASEQFF	TGTGCCAGCAGCCAAATAGGGGCGGCGAGTGAGCAGTTCTTC
TRBV14	-	few	TRBJ1-2	CASSHRREGYGYTF	TGTGCCAGCAGCCACCGTAGGGAGGGATATGGCTACACCTTC
TRBV19	TRBD1	-	TRBJ2-5	CASTPTGPQETQYF	TGTGCCAGTACACCGACAGGGCCGCAAGAGACCCAGTACTTC
TRBV7-2	-	-	TRBJ2-3	CASSSIGYGTDTQYF	TGTGCCAGCAGCTCCATCGGATATGGCACAGATACGCAGTATTTT
TRBV6-1	-	-	TRBJ1-3	CASSETGDSGNTIYF	TGTGCCAGCAGCGAGACAGGAGACTCTGGAAACACCATATATTTT